Only a few counts were recorded for the clone carrying this T cell receptor (beta chain). Its antigen is not known. Compared with germline, one end of the junction differs, possibly owing to a read error. The data were produced by immunoSEQ multiplex PCR, yet TCRdb's version contains in-frame clones alone and is incomplete. The repertoire has 65,000 to 90,000 clones, 90% of them found once; the top ten carry less than 3%. The sample is drawn from a study of T cell clones after liver transplantation. As for the study in general: TCRbeta sequencing after a pre-transplant mixed lymphocyte reaction identified graft-donor-reactive clones, later tracked in post-transplant blood. Samples came pre-transplant, pre-randomization before withdrawal, and post-randomization after withdrawal ended. Study results and limitations: A larger donor-reactive than third-party decline suggested partial antigen-specific deletion. Graft donor-reactive T cells possibly entered the graft instead of undergoing deletion.

CDR3 size: 15 residues. Germline V gene data show CDR1 as GTSNPN and CDR2 as SVGIG (reference sequence). This material consisted of CD4+ T cells from blood, taken before liver transplant. This chain links TRBV30 with TRBJ2-2; TRBD2 might be the D (6 bases). The sequence came from a human donor who received a liver transplant. The chain's CDR3 is CAWLPGSPTTRELFF. DNA for the CDR3: TGTGCCTGGCTTCCCGGGAGCCCAACCACCCGGGAGCTGTTTTTT.